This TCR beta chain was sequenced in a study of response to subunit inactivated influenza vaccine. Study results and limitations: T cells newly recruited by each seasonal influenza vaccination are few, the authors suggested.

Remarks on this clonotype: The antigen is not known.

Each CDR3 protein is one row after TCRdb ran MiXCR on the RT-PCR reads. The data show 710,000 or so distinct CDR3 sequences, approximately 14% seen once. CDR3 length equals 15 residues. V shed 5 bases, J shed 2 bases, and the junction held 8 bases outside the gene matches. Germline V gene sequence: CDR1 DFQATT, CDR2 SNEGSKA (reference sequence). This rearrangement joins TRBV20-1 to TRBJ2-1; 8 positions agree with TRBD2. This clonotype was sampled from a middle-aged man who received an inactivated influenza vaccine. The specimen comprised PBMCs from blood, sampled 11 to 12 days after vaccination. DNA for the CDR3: TGCAGTGCTGGTAACATAGCGGGGACCTACAATGAGCAGTTCTTC. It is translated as CSAGNIAGTYNEQFF.